Reported below is one T cell receptor beta chain. This sample is part of a study of T cell responses to AZD1222 COVID-19 vaccine. V lost 0 bases and J lost 5; bases outside the gene matches: 10. The CDR3 is 18 residues long. Germline CDR1 and CDR2: MNHEY and SVGEGT. Sequencing used immunoSEQ multiplex PCR; TCRdb keeps in-frame clones, though not all of them. The table has about 75,000 clones, more than 75% seen once; the top ten hold roughly 18%. The chain links TRBV6-2 or TRBV6-3 to TRBJ2-2; 9 bases are a match to TRBD1. This sequence originates from an adult who received the AZD1222 COVID-19 vaccine. The sequences come from peripheral blood, collected 28 days after the second AZD1222 dose. The CDR3 is CASSYSTPTGGDTGELFF. CDR3 DNA: TGTGCCAGCAGTTACTCGACCCCGACAGGGGGAGATACCGGGGAGCTGTTTTTT.